This T cell receptor beta chain was profiled in a study of blood T cell repertoires in COVID-19. Study at large: There were acute and convalescent COVID-19 samples, and they came from the United States, Italy and Spain. The cDNA or gDNA used as material had been derived from T cells, B-cell-depleted T cells, or PBMCs.

Deletions cut 1 base from V and 0 bases from J, with 6 bases between. The CDR3 covers 14 residues. CDR1 and CDR2 from the germline V gene are SEHNR and FQNEAQ (reference sequence). The data were produced by immunoSEQ multiplex PCR, yet TCRdb's version contains in-frame clones alone and is incomplete. The table shows around 220,000 clones, with around 82% occurring only once. The chain recombines TRBV7-9 with TRBJ1-2; D remains unclear. The TCR sequence derives from a woman aged 80 or over with active or convalescent COVID-19. Sequencing was carried out using peripheral blood. CDR3 loop: CASSLGEANYGYTF. The CDR3 nucleotides read TGTGCCAGCAGCTTAGGAGAAGCTAACTATGGCTACACCTTC.